This T cell receptor (beta chain) was captured in a study of blood T cell repertoires in COVID-19. For the study at large: Some COVID-19 samples were acute and others convalescent; all came from the United States, Italy and Spain. PBMCs, B-cell-depleted T cells, or T cells provided the cDNA or gDNA that made up the material.

Original methodology: The authors estimated nucleated cell counts from reference gene primer amplification. Data came from immunoSEQ multiplex PCR; TCRdb stores just in-frame clones and leaves some out. From that table come the V and J calls and clone size; the DNA was used to work out D and trimming. The sample holds some 50,000 clones, 80% to 90% seen once. Between the trimmed V and J ends, which lost 6 bases and 3 bases, there was a span of 12 bases. The CDR3 runs to 13 residues. Material for sequencing was peripheral blood. The chain joins TRBV12-3 or TRBV12-4 to TRBJ2-7; the D gene is possibly TRBD2 (6 bases). This receptor was taken from a human donor in a cohort sampled during active COVID-19. CDR3 nucleotides: TGTGCCAGCAGCCACGCCGGGGGCTACGAGCAGTACTTC. Translation: CASSHAGGYEQYF.